These 27 T cell receptor beta chains were sequenced from one sample in a study of sequential checkpoint blockade in melanoma. Data came from immunoSEQ multiplex PCR; TCRdb stores just in-frame clones and leaves some out. This table holds some 10,000 clones, about 26% found once. Treatment given: randomized to nivolumab then ipilimumab (arm A) or the reverse (arm B). Sample: tumor tissue (inferred from file names), taken from a patient given nivolumab and ipilimumab in sequence. The receptors originated from a human donor with melanoma.

This clone was found a few times. V and J are TRBV11-3 and TRBJ1-1; 7 nucleotides agree with TRBD1. Looked up from germline, CDR1 is SGHNT and CDR2 is YENEEA. V dropped 2 bases and J dropped 2; count of bases not matched to a gene: 2. The CDR3 is 14 amino acids. This CDR3 is CASSLIGGNTEAFF. For the CDR3, the DNA is TGTGCCAGCAGCTTAATAGGGGGCAACACTGAAGCTTTCTTT.

The chain is built from TRBV11-3 and TRBJ1-5; D is unclear. CDR1 is SGHNT and CDR2 is YENEEA in the germline V gene. Trimming removed 1 base from V and 2 bases from J, with 9 bases in between. The CDR3 totals 15 residues. CDR3 amino acids: CASSLGGIRNQPQHF. For the CDR3, the DNA is TGTGCCAGCAGCTTAGGAGGGATACGCAATCAGCCCCAGCATTTT.

This chain links TRBV9 with TRBJ1-6; D remains ambiguous. Deletions cut 1 base from V and 9 bases from J, with 11 bases between. Germline-derived CDR1 and CDR2 are SGDLS and YYNGEE. The CDR3 is made up of 14 amino acids. The CDR3 DNA follows: TGTGCCAGCAGCGTATTAGATGTGGGTTCACCCCTCCACTTT. Its protein is CASSVLDVGSPLHF.

The chain links TRBV18 to TRBJ1-1, with 11 nucleotides matching TRBD1. V lost 4 bases, J lost 4 bases, and 2 bases stayed unmatched. The CDR3 totals 14 residues. CDR1 and CDR2 (germline): KGHSH, LQKENI. The chain's CDR3 is CASSLGTGGTEAFF. In DNA form, the CDR3 reads TGTGCCAGCTCACTCGGGACAGGGGGCACTGAAGCTTTCTTT.

This rearrangement joins TRBV19 to TRBJ1-1; no definite D call. The germline CDR1 and CDR2 sequences are LNHDA and SQIVND (reference sequence). The CDR3 contains 13 residues. V was cut by 7 bases and J by 0 bases, with 9 bases left in between. CDR3 protein: CASNAQMNTEAFF. The CDR3 coding sequence is TGTGCCAGTAACGCGCAGATGAACACTGAAGCTTTCTTT.

The rearrangement joins TRBV7-7 to TRBJ1-6; D gene uncertain. This CDR3 spans 15 amino acids. The V end was cut by 3 bases, the J end by 7 bases, with 13 bases between. CDR1 and CDR2 from the germline V gene are SSHAT and FNYEAQ (reference sequence). The CDR3: CASSLALGRNSPLHF. For the CDR3, the DNA is TGTGCCAGCAGCTTGGCCCTGGGTAGAAATTCACCCCTCCACTTT. Based on the CDR3 plus reference TRBV7-7 and TRBJ1-6, the full variable domain is GAGVSQSPRYKVTKRGQDVTLRCDPISSHATLYWYQQALGQGPEFLTYFNYEAQPDKSGLPSDRFSAERPEGSISTLTIQRTEQRDSAMYRCASSLALGRNSPLHFGNGTRLTVT.

The genes are TRBV19 and TRBJ2-2; no firm D call. Trimming took 3 bases from V and 6 from J, leaving 8 bases between them. Germline assignment: CDR1 LNHDA and CDR2 SQIVND (reference sequence). The length of the CDR3 is 13 residues. The CDR3 region is CASSMGSPGELFF. The DNA of the CDR3 is TGTGCCAGTAGTATGGGGTCGCCCGGGGAGCTGTTTTTT.

This clone was recorded a few times. The chain recombines TRBV7-1 with TRBJ2-7, with unresolved D. TRBV7-1 counts as an open reading frame of uncertain function. V was pared by 4 bases and J by 2 bases, with 9 bases between. The CDR3 sequence is 13 residues long. This chain's CDR3 is CASSLVQAYEQYF. Written as DNA, the CDR3 is TGTGCCAGCAGCTTAGTCCAGGCCTACGAGCAGTACTTC.

This chain joins TRBV5-1 and TRBJ1-3; D unresolved. Germline CDR1 SGHRS, CDR2 YFSETQ. Trimming stripped 1 base from V and 0 bases from J, with 5 bases between. The CDR3 runs to 14 residues. The CDR3 nucleotides are TGCGCCAGCAGCTTGAGTAGCTCTGGAAACACCATATATTTT. It codes for CASSLSSSGNTIYF.

Relative to its sample, this clone is medium-sized (0.01 to 0.1%). CDR3 coding DNA: TGTGCCAGCAGCTTCGTAGGGGCGGGTGAAAAACTGTTTTTT. It translates to CASSFVGAGEKLFF. The chain employs TRBV11-3 and TRBJ1-4, with D possibly being TRBD1 (5 bases). The CDR3 has 14 amino acids. From germline, CDR1 is SGHNT and CDR2 YENEEA. Trimming removed 3 bases at V and 7 bases at J, with 12 bases between.

V and J are TRBV30 and TRBJ1-1; no reliable D call. The germline V and J ends were trimmed by 3 bases and 4 bases, with 12 bases remaining between them. The CDR3 is 13 amino acids. The V gene's germline CDR1 is GTSNPN and CDR2 SVGIG (reference sequence). As DNA, the CDR3 is TGTGCCTGGAGGGGCAGGACTAGCACTGAAGCTTTCTTT. Residues: CAWRGRTSTEAFF. Supplemented by reference TRBV30 and TRBJ1-1, the full variable domain reads SQTIHQWPATLVQPVGSPLSLECTVEGTSNPNLYWYRQAAGRGLQLLFYSVGIGQISSEVPQNLSASRPQDRQFILSSKKLLLSDSGFYLCAWRGRTSTEAFFGQGTRLTVV.

This clone occurred a few times. The chain uses TRBV6-8 and TRBJ1-2; D is possibly TRBD1 (5 bases). Germline V CDR1 and CDR2: MNHGY, SAAAGT. Trimming removed 0 bases at V and 4 bases at J, with 6 bases between. This CDR3 comprises 13 residues. This CDR3 is CASSYSGLYGYTF. DNA of the CDR3: TGTGCCAGCAGTTACTCGGGGCTCTATGGCTACACCTTC.

The chain joins TRBV11-3 to TRBJ2-1; 9 nucleotides match TRBD1. V shed 5 bases and J 2 bases; nucleotides not matched to a gene: 4. The CDR3 sequence is 15 residues long. CDR1 SGHNT and CDR2 YENEEA come from the germline V gene. The CDR3 region is CASSPTGGAYNEQFF. CDR3 in DNA: TGTGCCAGCAGCCCAACAGGGGGCGCCTACAATGAGCAGTTCTTC.

This clone appeared a few times. V and J are TRBV6-8 and TRBJ1-5; the D is unclear. V was pared by 6 bases and J by 0 bases, with 15 bases between. Germline V gives CDR1 MNHGY, CDR2 SAAAGT. CDR3 length equals 16 residues. This CDR3 reads CASRPGFGNSNQPQHF. Written as DNA, the CDR3 is TGTGCCAGCAGACCCGGTTTCGGTAATAGCAATCAGCCCCAGCATTTT.

There are a few counts of this clone. V is TRBV12-2 and J is TRBJ2-3; the table's D call of TRBD1 was not tested on the DNA. TRBV12-2 is a pseudogene segment. The CDR3 length is 14 residues. CDR3 protein: CASRDREGTDTQYF. CDR3 nucleotide sequence: TGTGCCAGTAGGGACAGGGAAGGCACAGATACGCAGTATTTT.

This clone was observed a single time. The rearrangement uses TRBV10-2 and TRBJ2-7; D is unresolved. Germline loops: CDR1 WSHSY, CDR2 SAAADI. The V end was cut by 0 bases, the J end by 6 bases, with 12 bases between. The CDR3 runs to 14 residues. CDR3 sequence (DNA): TGCGCCAGCAGTGAGTCTATAACCCCTGGCGAGCAGTACTTC. It specifies CASSESITPGEQYF.

The chain recombines TRBV6-8 with TRBJ1-2, with D tentatively TRBD1 (5 bases). CDR1 MNHGY and CDR2 SAAAGT come from the germline V gene. V was clipped by 5 bases and J by 8 bases, with 18 bases between them. This CDR3 region has 14 residues. The CDR3 here is CASSPGTHYEGYTF. CDR3 nucleotides: TGTGCCAGCAGTCCTGGGACTCACTATGAAGGCTACACCTTC.

The V call is TRBV5-1, the J call TRBJ2-3; weak D call: TRBD2 (6 bases). V lost 4 bases and J lost 1, with 16 bases in between. CDR1 SGHRS and CDR2 YFSETQ come from the germline V gene. The CDR3 covers 16 residues. The chain's CDR3 is CASSPTAGLGTDTQYF. CDR3 DNA sequence: TGCGCCAGCAGCCCCACAGCGGGTTTAGGCACAGATACGCAGTATTTT.

The chain carries TRBV14 and TRBJ1-4, with D perhaps TRBD1 (5 bases). Germline V gene sequence: CDR1 SGHDN, CDR2 FVKESK. This CDR3 is 18 amino acids long. Trimming removed 2 bases at V and 5 bases at J, with 21 bases between. CDR3 DNA: TGTGCCAGCAGCCAAACCTCCTATTTTTCGGGGCCGAATGAAAAACTGTTTTTT. Its translation: CASSQTSYFSGPNEKLFF. Full variable domain (missing parts from reference TRBV14 and TRBJ1-4): EAGVTQFPSHSVIEKGQTVTLRCDPISGHDNLYWYRRVMGKEIKFLLHFVKESKQDESGMPNNRFLAERTGGTYSTLKVQPAELEDSGVYFCASSQTSYFSGPNEKLFFGSGTQLSVL.

This clone was found a few times. The gene calls are TRBV6-8 and TRBJ2-1, with 12 bases lining up with TRBD2. Per the germline V gene, CDR1 is MNHGY and CDR2 is SAAAGT. The CDR3 extends over 16 amino acids. Trimming cost V 2 bases and J 7 bases; bases outside gene matches: 6. The CDR3 region has the DNA TGTGCCAGCAGTTACCCACTAGCGGGGGGCCTAAATGAGCAGTTCTTC. Translated, it gives CASSYPLAGGLNEQFF.

The J gene is TRBJ1-1, the V gene TRBV6-8; D is unclear. The V and J ends lost 3 bases and 10 bases respectively, with 15 bases between them. The CDR3 is made up of 13 amino acids. The germline gives CDR1 MNHGY, CDR2 SAAAGT. CDR3 nucleotide sequence: TGTGCCAGCAGTTATACGACCGGGAAGACAGCTTTCTTT. Amino acid sequence: CASSYTTGKTAFF.

This clone was observed a handful of times. J is TRBJ2-1 and V is TRBV30, with 11 bases identical to TRBD1. Losses at the gene ends were 2 bases for V and 8 bases for J; bases not matched to a gene: 14. The germline CDR1 and CDR2 sequences are GTSNPN and SVGIG (reference sequence). The CDR3 runs 17 residues. DNA for the CDR3: TGTGCCTGGAGTCTAAAAAGACCGGGACAGGGGGTCGATGAGCAGTTCTTC. Encoded protein: CAWSLKRPGQGVDEQFF.

In its sample, this clone ranks as medium-sized. The chain joins TRBV11-3 to TRBJ1-4; unclear D gene. CDR1 is SGHNT, CDR2 YENEEA, per germline. The CDR3 covers 14 residues. V was shortened by 4 bases and J by 8 bases, with 14 bases between the two germline ends. The DNA of the CDR3 is TGTGCCAGCAGCTCGGAGGGCGAATGGGAAAAACTGTTTTTT. It specifies CASSSEGEWEKLFF.

This clone came up a few times. V and J are TRBV30 and TRBJ2-7; 7 bases map to TRBD1. Germline V lookup: CDR1 GTSNPN, CDR2 SVGIG (reference sequence). Trimming at V came to 3 bases and at J to 5 bases, leaving 10 bases not matched to a gene. The CDR3 has 14 amino acids. This CDR3 reads CAWSRKGASDEQYF. The CDR3 DNA reads as TGTGCCTGGAGCCGAAAGGGGGCGTCGGACGAGCAGTACTTC.

The sample holds many counts of this clone. The chain couples TRBV11-3 to TRBJ1-3; TRBD1 is a possible D gene (5 bases). The CDR3 extends over 16 amino acids. Trimming took 4 bases from V and 4 from J, leaving 17 bases between them. The V gene's germline CDR1 is SGHNT and CDR2 YENEEA. CDR3 DNA sequence: TGTGCCAGCAGCTGGGGAACCGGGACCACGGGAAACACCATATATTTT. Its protein is CASSWGTGTTGNTIYF.

This rearrangement joins TRBV15 to TRBJ2-5; 7 positions match TRBD1. The CDR3 extends over 16 amino acids. V trimming: 2 bases; J trimming: 1 base; junction bases outside the gene matches: 7. The germline V gene has CDR1 LNHNV and CDR2 YYDKDF (reference sequence). This chain's CDR3 is CATSRYRGSGQETQYF. The CDR3 region has the DNA TGTGCCACCAGCAGATACAGGGGATCGGGCCAAGAGACCCAGTACTTC.

This clone showed up many times. The rearrangement links TRBV23-1 to TRBJ1-2; maybe TRBD1 (5 bases). TRBV23-1 falls under the ORF class, with uncertain function. This CDR3 region has 16 residues. V lost 6 bases to trimming and J lost 0 bases, with 17 bases between them. The chain's CDR3 is CASSWEYGGANYGYTF. In DNA form, the CDR3 reads TGCGCCAGCAGCTGGGAGTACGGGGGAGCTAACTATGGCTACACCTTC.